Sequencing of this T cell receptor (beta chain) was carried out in a study of blood T cell repertoires in COVID-19. Study overall: Researchers got acute and convalescent COVID-19 samples from the United States, Italy and Spain. Sources were T cells, B-cell-depleted T cells, or PBMCs; the material itself was cDNA or gDNA.

Per the original data handling: Amplification of reference gene primers was used by the study to estimate nucleated cell counts. Here immunoSEQ multiplex PCR was the method, and the copy in TCRdb shows in-frame clones only, minus some. The V and J calls and clone size come from that table; D and trimming were worked out from the DNA. The table records about 280,000 clones, around 90% of them present only once. Trimming removed 7 bases from V and 3 bases from J; junction bases left unmatched: 14. Germline loops: CDR1 KGHSH, CDR2 LQKENI. The CDR3 runs 16 residues. The specimen was peripheral blood. V usage is TRBV18 and J usage is TRBJ1-1; 7 bases align to TRBD1. This clonotype was sampled from a man aged 18 to 29 with active or convalescent COVID-19. The CDR3 sequence is CASFPGDRTFDTEAFF. Here the CDR3 DNA reads TGTGCCAGCTTTCCTGGGGACAGAACCTTTGACACTGAAGCTTTCTTT. Drawing the rest from reference TRBV18 and TRBJ1-1, the complete variable domain is NAGVMQNPRHLVRRRGQEARLRCSPMKGHSHVYWYRQLPEEGLKFMVYLQKENIIDESGMPKERFSAEFPKEGPSILRIQQVVRGDSAAYFCASFPGDRTFDTEAFFGQGTRLTVV.